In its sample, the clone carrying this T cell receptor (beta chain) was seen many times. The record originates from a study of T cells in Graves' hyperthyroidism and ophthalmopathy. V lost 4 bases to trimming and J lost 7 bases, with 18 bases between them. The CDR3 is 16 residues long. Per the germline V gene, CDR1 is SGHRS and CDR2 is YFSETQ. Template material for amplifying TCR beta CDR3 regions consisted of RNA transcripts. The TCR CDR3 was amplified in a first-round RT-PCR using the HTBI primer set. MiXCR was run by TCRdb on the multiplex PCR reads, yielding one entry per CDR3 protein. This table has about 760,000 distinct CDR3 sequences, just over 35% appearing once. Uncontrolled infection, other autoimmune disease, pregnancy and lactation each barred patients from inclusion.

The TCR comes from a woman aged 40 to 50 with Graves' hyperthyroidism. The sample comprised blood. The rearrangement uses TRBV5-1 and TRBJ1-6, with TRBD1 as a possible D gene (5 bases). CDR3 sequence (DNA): TGCGCCAGCAGCGAAGCAGGGTGGATGGAAAATTCACCCCTCCACTTT. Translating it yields CASSEAGWMENSPLHF.